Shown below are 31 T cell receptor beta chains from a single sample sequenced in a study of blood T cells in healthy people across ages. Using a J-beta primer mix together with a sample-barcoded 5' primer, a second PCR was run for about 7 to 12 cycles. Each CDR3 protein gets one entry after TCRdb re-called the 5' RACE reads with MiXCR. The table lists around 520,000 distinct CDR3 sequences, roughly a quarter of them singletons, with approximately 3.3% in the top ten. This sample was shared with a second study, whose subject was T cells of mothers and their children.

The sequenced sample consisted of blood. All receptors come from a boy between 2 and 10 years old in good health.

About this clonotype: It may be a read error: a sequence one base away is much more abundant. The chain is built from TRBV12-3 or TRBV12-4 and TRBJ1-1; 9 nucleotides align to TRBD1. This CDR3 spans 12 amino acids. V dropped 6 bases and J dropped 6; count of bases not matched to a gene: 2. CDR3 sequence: CASSRTGAEAFF. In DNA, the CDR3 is TGTGCCAGCAGCCGGACAGGGGCTGAAGCTTTCTTT.

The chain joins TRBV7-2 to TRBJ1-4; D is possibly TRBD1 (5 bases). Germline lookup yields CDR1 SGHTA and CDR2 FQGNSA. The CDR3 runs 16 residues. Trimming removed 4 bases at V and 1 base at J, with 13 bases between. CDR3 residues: CASSSQGLLTNEKLFF. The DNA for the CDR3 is TGTGCCAGCAGCTCCCAGGGCCTCCTAACTAATGAAAAACTGTTTTTT.

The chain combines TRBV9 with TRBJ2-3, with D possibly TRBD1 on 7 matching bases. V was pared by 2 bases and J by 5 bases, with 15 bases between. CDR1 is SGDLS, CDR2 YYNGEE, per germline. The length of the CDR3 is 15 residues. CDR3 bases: TGTGCCAGCAGCGTGGCCCCCCAGGGGGGAGATACGCAGTATTTT. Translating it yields CASSVAPQGGDTQYF.

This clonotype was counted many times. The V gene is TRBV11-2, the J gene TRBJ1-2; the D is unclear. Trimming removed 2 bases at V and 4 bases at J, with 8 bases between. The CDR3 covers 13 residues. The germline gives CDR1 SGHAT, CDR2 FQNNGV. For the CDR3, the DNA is TGTGCCAGCAGCTTATCAGCAGCCTATGGCTACACCTTC. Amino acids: CASSLSAAYGYTF.

CDR3 region: CATSRDRANVNEQFF. The CDR3 DNA follows: TGTGCCACCAGCAGAGATCGGGCTAACGTCAATGAGCAGTTCTTC. The chain couples TRBV15 to TRBJ2-1; D is unresolved. CDR1 is LNHNV and CDR2 is YYDKDF in the germline V gene (reference sequence). This CDR3 has 15 residues. Trimming shortened V by 0 bases and J by 6 bases, and 12 bases separated the two germline ends.

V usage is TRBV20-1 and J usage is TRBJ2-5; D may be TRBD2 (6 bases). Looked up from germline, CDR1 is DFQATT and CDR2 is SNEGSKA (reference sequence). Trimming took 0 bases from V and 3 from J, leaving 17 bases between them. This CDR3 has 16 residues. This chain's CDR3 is CSARDSGASVKETQYF. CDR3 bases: TGCAGTGCTAGAGATTCCGGTGCTAGCGTCAAAGAGACCCAGTACTTC.

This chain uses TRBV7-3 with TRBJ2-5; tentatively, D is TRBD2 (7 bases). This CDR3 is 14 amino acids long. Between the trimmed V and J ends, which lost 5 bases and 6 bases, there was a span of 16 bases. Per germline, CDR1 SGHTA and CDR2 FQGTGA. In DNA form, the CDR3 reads TGTGCCAGCAGCAGGGAGGGACAAGGGCAGACCCAGTACTTC. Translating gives CASSREGQGQTQYF.

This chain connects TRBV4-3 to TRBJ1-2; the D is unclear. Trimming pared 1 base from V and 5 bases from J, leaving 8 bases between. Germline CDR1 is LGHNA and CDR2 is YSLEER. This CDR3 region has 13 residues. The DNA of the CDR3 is TGCGCCAGCAGCCAAGGGACTTCTTATGGCTACACCTTC. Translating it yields CASSQGTSYGYTF.

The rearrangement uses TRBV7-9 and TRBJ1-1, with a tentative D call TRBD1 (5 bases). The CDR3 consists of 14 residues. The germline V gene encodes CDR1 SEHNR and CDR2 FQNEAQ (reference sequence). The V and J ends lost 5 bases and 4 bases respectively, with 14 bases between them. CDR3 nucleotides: TGTGCCAGCAGCCCCTATCAGGGAGGCACTGAAGCTTTCTTT. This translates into CASSPYQGGTEAFF.

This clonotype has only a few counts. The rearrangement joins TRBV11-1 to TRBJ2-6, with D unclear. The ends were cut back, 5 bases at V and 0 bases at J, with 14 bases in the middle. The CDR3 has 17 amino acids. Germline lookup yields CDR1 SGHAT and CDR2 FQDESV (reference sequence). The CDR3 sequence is CASSTGDSSSGANVLTF. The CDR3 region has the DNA TGTGCCAGCAGCACCGGAGACTCGAGCTCTGGGGCCAACGTCCTGACTTTC.

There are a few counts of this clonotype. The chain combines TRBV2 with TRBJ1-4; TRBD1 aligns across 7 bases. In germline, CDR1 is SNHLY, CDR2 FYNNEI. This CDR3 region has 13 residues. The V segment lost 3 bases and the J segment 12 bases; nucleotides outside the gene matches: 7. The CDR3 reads CASSDRDREQLFF. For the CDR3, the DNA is TGTGCCAGCAGTGATCGAGACAGGGAGCAACTGTTTTTT.

The CDR3 coding sequence is TGTGCCAGCAGCCAAGGCCACGGTCAAGAGACCCAGTACTTC. As protein: CASSQGHGQETQYF. The genes are TRBV3-1 and TRBJ2-5; no clear D gene. Trimming removed 1 base at V and 2 bases at J, with 8 bases between. The CDR3 spans 14 residues. Germline assignment: CDR1 LGHDT and CDR2 YNNKEL (reference sequence).

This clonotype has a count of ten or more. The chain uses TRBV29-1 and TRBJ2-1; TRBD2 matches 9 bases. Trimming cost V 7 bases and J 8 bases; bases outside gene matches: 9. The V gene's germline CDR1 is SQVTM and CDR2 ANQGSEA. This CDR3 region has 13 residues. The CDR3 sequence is CSGAGGVGHEQFF. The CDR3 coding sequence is TGCAGCGGAGCGGGAGGCGTAGGGCATGAGCAGTTCTTC.

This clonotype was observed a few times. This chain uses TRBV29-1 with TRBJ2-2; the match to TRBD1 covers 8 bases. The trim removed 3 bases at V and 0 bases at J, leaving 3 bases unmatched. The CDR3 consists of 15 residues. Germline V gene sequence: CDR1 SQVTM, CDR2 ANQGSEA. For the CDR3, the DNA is TGCAGCGTTGAGAGGGGACAGGCGAACACCGGGGAGCTGTTTTTT. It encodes CSVERGQANTGELFF.

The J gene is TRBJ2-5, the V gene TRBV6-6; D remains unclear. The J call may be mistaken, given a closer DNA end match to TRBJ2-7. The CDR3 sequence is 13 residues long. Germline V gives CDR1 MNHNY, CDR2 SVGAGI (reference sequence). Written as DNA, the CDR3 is TGTGCCAGCAGTTATGGCTACGGCTACGAGCAGTACTTC. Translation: CASSYGYGYEQYF.

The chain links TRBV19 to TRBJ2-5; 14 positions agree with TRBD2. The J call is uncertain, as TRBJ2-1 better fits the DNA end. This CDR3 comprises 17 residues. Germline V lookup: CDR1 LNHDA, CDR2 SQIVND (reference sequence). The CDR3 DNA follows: TGTGCCAGTAGTACCCCGATCGGGACTAGCGGGAGTAATGAGCAGTTCTTC. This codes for CASSTPIGTSGSNEQFF.

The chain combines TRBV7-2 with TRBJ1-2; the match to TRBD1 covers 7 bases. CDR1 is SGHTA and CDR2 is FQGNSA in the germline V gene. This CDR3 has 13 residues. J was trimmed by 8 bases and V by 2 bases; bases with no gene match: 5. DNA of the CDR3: TGTGCCAGCAGCTTACGACAGGGTCCAGGCTACACCTTC. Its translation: CASSLRQGPGYTF.

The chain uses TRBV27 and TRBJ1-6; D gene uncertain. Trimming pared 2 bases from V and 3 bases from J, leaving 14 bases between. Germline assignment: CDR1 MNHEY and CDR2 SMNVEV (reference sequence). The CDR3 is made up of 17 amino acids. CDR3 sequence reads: CASSLRAGYYYNSPLHF. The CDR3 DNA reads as TGTGCCAGCAGTTTAAGGGCCGGATACTACTATAATTCACCCCTCCACTTT.

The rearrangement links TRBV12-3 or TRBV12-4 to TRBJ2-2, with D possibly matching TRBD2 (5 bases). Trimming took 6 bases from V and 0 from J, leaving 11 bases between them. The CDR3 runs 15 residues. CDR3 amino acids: CASSRAGANTGELFF. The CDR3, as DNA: TGTGCCAGCAGCCGGGCCGGGGCGAACACCGGGGAGCTGTTTTTT.

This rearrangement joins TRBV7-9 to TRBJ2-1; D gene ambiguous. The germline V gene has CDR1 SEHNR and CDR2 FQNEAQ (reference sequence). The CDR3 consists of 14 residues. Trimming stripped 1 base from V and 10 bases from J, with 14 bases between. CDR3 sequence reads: CASSLVSAVSEQFF. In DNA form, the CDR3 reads TGTGCCAGCAGCTTAGTTTCCGCGGTCAGCGAGCAGTTCTTC.

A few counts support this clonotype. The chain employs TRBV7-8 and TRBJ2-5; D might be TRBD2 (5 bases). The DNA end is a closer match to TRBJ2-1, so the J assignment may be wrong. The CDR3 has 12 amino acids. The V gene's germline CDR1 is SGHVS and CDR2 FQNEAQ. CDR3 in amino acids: CASSLKIGGQFF. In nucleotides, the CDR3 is TGTGCCAGCAGCTTAAAAATTGGAGGGCAGTTCTTC.

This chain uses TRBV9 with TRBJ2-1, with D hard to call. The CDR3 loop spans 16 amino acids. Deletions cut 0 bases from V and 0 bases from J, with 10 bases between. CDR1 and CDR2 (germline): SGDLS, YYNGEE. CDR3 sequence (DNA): TGTGCCAGCAGCGTAGAGGTCCGAAGCTCCTACAATGAGCAGTTCTTC. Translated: CASSVEVRSSYNEQFF.

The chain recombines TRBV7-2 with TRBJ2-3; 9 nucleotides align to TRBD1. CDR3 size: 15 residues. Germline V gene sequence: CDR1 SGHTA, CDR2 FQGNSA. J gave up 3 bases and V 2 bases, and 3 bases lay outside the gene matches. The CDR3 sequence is CASSLRGTGTDTQYF. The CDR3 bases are TGTGCCAGCAGCTTAAGGGGGACAGGGACAGATACGCAGTATTTT.

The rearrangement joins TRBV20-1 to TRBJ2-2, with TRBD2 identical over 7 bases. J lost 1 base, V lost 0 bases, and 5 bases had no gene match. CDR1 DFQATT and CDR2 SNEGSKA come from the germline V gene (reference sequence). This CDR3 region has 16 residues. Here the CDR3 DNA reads TGCAGTGCTAGAGATATCCTAGCGGAGAACACCGGGGAGCTGTTTTTT. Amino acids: CSARDILAENTGELFF.

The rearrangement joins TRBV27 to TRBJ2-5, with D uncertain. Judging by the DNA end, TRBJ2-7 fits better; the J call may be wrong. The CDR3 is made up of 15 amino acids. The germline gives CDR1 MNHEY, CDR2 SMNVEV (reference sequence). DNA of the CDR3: TGTGCCAGCAGTATCGGCGGCCCAGCCTCCTACGAGCAGTACTTC. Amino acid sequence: CASSIGGPASYEQYF.

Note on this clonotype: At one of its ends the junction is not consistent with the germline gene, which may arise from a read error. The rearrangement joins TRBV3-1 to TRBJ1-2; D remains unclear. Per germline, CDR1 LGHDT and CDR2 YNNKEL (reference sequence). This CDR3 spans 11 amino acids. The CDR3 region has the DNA TGTGTCAGCAGCCAAGGGAAGGGCTACACCTTC. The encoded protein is CVSSQGKGYTF.

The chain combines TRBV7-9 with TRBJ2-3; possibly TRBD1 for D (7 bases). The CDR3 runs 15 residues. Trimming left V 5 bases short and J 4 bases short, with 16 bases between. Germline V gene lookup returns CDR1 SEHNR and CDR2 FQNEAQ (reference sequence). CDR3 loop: CASSPGTAGADTQYF. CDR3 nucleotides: TGTGCCAGCAGCCCGGGGACAGCGGGCGCAGATACGCAGTATTTT.

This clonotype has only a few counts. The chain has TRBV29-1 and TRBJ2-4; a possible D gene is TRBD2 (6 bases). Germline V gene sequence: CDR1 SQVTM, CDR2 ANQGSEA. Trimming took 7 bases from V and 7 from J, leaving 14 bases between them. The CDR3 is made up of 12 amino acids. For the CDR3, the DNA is TGCAGCGCCAGACTAGAGGATAACATTCAGTACTTC. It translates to CSARLEDNIQYF.

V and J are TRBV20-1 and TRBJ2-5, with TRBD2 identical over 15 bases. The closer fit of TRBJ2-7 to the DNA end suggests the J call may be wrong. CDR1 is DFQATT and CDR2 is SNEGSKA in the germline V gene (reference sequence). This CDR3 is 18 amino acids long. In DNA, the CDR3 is TGCAGTGCTAGAGATCCGGGACTAGCGGGGGGCGGGACGTACGAGCAGTACTTC. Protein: CSARDPGLAGGGTYEQYF.

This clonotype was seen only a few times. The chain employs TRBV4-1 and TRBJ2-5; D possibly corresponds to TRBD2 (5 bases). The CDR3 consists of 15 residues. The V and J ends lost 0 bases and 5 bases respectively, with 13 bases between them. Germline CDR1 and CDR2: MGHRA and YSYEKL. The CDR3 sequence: CASSQDGFSGETQYF. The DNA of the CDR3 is TGCGCCAGCAGCCAAGATGGGTTTTCGGGGGAGACCCAGTACTTC.

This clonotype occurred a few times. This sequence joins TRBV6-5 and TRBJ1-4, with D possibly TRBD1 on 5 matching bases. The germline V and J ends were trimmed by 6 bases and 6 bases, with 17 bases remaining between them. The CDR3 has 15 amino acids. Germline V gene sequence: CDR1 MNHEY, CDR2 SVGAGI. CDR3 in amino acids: CASSPVRASDEKLFF. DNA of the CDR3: TGTGCCAGCAGCCCTGTCAGGGCGTCGGATGAAAAACTGTTTTTT.